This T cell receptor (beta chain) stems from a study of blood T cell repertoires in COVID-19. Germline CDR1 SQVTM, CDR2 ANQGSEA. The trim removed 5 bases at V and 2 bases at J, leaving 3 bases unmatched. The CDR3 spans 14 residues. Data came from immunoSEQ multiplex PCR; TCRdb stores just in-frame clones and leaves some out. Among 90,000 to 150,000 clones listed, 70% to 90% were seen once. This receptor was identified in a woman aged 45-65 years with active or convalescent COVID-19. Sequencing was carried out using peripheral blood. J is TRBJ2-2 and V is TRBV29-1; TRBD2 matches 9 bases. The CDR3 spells CSVTSGSNTGELFF. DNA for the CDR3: TGCAGCGTTACTAGCGGGTCCAACACCGGGGAGCTGTTTTTT.